The TCR beta chain under discussion was sequenced for a study of shared clonotypes between healthy human individuals. General study findings and limits: It was observed that 5% to 6% of naive CD4 clonotypes were shared across several donors.

The assay was immunoSEQ multiplex PCR, and TCRdb's table has in-frame clones only and misses some. Found here are roughly 640,000 clones, 97% of them singletons; the top ten hold 0.045% to 0.07%. Turning to this clone: Its specificity is unknown.

The length of the CDR3 is 14 residues. Germline assignment: CDR1 MDHEN and CDR2 SYDVKM. Trimming left V 6 bases short and J 2 bases short, with 14 bases between. All donors qualified as healthy HIV-negative adults and had experienced no recent acute infections or vaccinations. Negatively enriched CD4+ T cells were divided by CD45RA into naive and memory. The sequence was obtained from a woman in her 30s in good health. Sequencing was performed on naive CD4+ T cells sorted from blood. As for subset: CD45RA+ positively selected. The V and J genes are TRBV28 and TRBJ2-7; perhaps TRBD1 as D (5 bases). In DNA form, the CDR3 reads TGTGCCAGCAGGCTGACAGTGGTGACCTACGAGCAGTACTTC. It is translated as CASRLTVVTYEQYF.